This note documents a single TCR beta chain sequence. Antigen specificity is unknown. Assay used: immunoSEQ multiplex PCR; TCRdb lists only in-frame clones, some missing. The table has roughly 6,900 clones, approximately 70% seen once; the top ten hold over 45%. The record originates from a study of siplizumab effects on memory and regulatory T cells. General study points: Confirmatory evidence of suppressive function in proliferating siplizumab-culture Tregs was not obtained. Naive T cells looked more diverse than memory cells, and they looked like major contributors to the alloresponse.

The sequenced sample was effector memory CD8+ T cells sorted from blood. The subset: unstimulated CD8+ effector memory T cells. The TCR comes from a human donor in good health.

Here the CDR3 DNA reads TGTGCCAGCAGTCATAGCGGGAGCTCGTCTGGGGCCAACGTCCTGACTTTC. This translates into CASSHSGSSSGANVLTF. This chain joins TRBV28 and TRBJ2-6, with 9 nucleotides matching TRBD2. V lost 5 bases, J lost 1 base, and 6 bases stayed unmatched. Germline CDR1 MDHEN, CDR2 SYDVKM. This CDR3 region has 17 residues.